This TCR beta chain was documented in a study of shared clonotypes between healthy human individuals. Within Nashville, Tennessee resided all donors, each a Caucasian adult. Original methodology: Junction-only sequences without quality scores came from ImmunoSEQ, so filtering differed. Profiling relied on immunoSEQ multiplex PCR, and the TCRdb table lists in-frame clones only, not all of them. V and J calls and clone size come straight from that table; D and trimming were deduced from the DNA. The sample shows hundreds of thousands of clones, approximately 77% of them seen only once. Study-wide results and caveats: The diversity represented, both genetic and in exposure history, was limited by few donors.

As for this clone: Its antigen is as yet unknown. This sample includes further DNA sequences coding for the same CDR3.

V gave up 4 bases and J gave up 7 bases, with 14 bases separating them. The CDR3 has 13 amino acids. Germline V gene lookup returns CDR1 GTSNPN and CDR2 SVGIG (reference sequence). The sample taken for sequencing was PBMCs. This sequence originates from a woman in her thirties or forties in good health. Some clones in this sample may be carry-over from other donors' samples. V gene TRBV30 combines with J gene TRBJ1-3, with D unresolved. In DNA form, the CDR3 reads TGTGCCTGGAAACCCGGAATGAGGAACACCATATATTTT. Amino acids: CAWKPGMRNTIYF.